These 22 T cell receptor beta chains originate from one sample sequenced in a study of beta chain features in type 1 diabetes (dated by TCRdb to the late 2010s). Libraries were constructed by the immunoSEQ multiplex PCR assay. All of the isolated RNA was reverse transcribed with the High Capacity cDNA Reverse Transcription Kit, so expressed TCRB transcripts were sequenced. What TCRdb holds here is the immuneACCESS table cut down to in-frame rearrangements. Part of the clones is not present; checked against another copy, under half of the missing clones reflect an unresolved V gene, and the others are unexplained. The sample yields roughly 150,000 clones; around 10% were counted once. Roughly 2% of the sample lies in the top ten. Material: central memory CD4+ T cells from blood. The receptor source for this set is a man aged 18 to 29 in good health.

CDR3 residues: CASSRTGISNTGELFF. Here the CDR3 DNA reads TGTGCCAGCTCCCGGACCGGGATTTCGAACACCGGGGAGCTGTTTTTT. The V and J genes are TRBV18 and TRBJ2-2; D may be TRBD2 (5 bases). Germline assignment: CDR1 KGHSH and CDR2 LQKENI. This CDR3 spans 16 amino acids. V was pared by 6 bases and J by 0 bases, with 14 bases between.

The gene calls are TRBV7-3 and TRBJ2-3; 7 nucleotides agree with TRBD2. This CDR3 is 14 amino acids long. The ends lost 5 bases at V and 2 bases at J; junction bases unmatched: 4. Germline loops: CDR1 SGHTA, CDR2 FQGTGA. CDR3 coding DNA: TGTGCCAGCAGCCGTAGCGGGTTCACAGATACGCAGTATTTT. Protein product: CASSRSGFTDTQYF. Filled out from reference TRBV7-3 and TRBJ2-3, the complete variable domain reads GAGVSQTPSNKVTEKGKYVELRCDPISGHTALYWYRQSLGQGPEFLIYFQGTGAADDSGLPNDRFFAVRPEGSVSTLKIQRTERGDSAVYLCASSRSGFTDTQYFGPGTRLTVL.

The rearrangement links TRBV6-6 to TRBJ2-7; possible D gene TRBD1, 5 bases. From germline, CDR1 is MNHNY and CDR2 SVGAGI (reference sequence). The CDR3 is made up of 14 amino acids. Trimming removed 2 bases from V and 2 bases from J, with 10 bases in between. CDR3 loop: CASSYTQDAYEQYF. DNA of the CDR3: TGTGCCAGCAGTTACACACAGGACGCCTACGAGCAGTACTTC.

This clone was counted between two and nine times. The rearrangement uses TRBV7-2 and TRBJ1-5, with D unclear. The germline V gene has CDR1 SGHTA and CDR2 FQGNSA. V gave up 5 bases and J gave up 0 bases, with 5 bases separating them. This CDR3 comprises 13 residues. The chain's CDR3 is CASSADSNQPQHF. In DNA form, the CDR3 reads TGTGCCAGCAGCGCCGATAGCAATCAGCCCCAGCATTTT. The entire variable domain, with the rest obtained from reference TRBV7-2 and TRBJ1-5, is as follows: GAGVSQSPSNKVTEKGKDVELRCDPISGHTALYWYRQSLGQGLEFLIYFQGNSAPDKSGLPSDRFSAERTGGSVSTLTIQRTQQEDSAVYLCASSADSNQPQHFGDGTRLSIL.

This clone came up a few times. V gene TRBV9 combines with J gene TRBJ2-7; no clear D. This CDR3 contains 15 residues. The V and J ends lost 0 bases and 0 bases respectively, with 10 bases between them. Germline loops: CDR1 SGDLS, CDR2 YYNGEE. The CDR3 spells CASSVGPTDSYEQYF. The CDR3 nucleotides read TGTGCCAGCAGCGTAGGACCCACGGACTCCTACGAGCAGTACTTC.

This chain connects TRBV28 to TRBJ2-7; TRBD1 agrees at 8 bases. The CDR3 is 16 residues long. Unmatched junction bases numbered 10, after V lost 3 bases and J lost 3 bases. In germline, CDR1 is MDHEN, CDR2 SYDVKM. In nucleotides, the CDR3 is TGTGCCAGCAGTTTCCTTACAGGGGGATCGAACTACGAGCAGTACTTC. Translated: CASSFLTGGSNYEQYF.

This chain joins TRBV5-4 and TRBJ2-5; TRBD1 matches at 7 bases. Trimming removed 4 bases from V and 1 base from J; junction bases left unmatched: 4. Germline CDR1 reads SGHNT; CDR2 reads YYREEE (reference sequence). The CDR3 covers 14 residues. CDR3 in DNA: TGTGCCAGCAGCCCCTCAGGGGGCCAAGAGACCCAGTACTTC. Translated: CASSPSGGQETQYF.

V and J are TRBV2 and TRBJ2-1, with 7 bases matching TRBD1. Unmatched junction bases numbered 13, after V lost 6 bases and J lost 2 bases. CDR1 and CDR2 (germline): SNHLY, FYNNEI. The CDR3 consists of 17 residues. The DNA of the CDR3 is TGTGCCAGCAGCGTCCGGGACAGAAGCACCACCTACAATGAGCAGTTCTTC. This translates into CASSVRDRSTTYNEQFF.

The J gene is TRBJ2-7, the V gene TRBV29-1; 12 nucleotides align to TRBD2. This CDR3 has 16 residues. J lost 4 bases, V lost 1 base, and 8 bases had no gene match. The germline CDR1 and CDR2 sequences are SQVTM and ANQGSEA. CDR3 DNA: TGCAGCGTTGAAGGCCCAACTAGCGGGAGGACTTACGAGCAGTACTTC. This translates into CSVEGPTSGRTYEQYF.

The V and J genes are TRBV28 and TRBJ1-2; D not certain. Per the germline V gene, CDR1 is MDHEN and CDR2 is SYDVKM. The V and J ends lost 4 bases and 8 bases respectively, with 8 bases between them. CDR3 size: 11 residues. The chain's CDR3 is CASSSVGGYTF. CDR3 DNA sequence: TGTGCCAGCAGTTCTGTGGGCGGCTACACCTTC.

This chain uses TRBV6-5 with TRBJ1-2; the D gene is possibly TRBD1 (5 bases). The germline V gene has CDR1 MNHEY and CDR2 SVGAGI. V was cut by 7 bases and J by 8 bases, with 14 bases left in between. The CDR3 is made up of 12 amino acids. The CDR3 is CASTLGGGGYTF. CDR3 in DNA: TGTGCCAGCACCCTTGGGGGTGGGGGCTACACCTTC.

CDR3 sequence: CASSPREKSAETQYF. CDR3 coding DNA: TGTGCCAGCAGCCCCCGCGAGAAAAGCGCGGAGACCCAGTACTTC. The rearrangement uses TRBV5-4 and TRBJ2-5; D is ambiguous. The germline V and J ends were trimmed by 4 bases and 5 bases, with 18 bases remaining between them. This CDR3 has 15 residues. From germline, CDR1 is SGHNT and CDR2 YYREEE (reference sequence).

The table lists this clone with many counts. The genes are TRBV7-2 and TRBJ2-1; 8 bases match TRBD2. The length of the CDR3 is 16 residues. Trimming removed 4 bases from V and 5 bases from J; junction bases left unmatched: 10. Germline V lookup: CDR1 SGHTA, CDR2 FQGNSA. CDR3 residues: CASSSPERERDNEQFF. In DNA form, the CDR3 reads TGTGCCAGCAGCTCCCCGGAGCGGGAGCGAGACAATGAGCAGTTCTTC.

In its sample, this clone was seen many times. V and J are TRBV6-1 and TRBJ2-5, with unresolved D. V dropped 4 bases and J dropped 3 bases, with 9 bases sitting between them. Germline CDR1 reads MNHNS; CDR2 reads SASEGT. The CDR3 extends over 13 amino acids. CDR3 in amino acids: CASSAIRKETQYF. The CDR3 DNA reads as TGTGCCAGCAGTGCGATACGAAAAGAGACCCAGTACTTC.

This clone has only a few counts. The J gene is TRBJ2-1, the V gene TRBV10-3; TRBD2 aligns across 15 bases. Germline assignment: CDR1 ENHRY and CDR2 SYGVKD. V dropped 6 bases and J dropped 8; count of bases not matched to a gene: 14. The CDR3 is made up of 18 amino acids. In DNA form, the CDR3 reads TGTGCCATCAGCGGACTAGCGGGAGGGGGGGAATCACTGGATGAGCAGTTCTTC. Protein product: CAISGLAGGGESLDEQFF.

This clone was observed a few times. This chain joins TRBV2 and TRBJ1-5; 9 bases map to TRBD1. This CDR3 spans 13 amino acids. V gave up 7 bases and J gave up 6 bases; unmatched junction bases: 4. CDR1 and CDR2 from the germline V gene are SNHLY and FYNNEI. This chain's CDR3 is CASTGQGPQPQHF. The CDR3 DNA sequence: TGTGCCAGCACAGGACAGGGGCCTCAGCCCCAGCATTTT. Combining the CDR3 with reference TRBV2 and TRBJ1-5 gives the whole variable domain EPEVTQTPSHQVTQMGQEVILRCVPISNHLYFYWYRQILGQKVEFLVSFYNNEISEKSEIFDDQFSVERPDGSNFTLKIRSTKLEDSAMYFCASTGQGPQPQHFGDGTRLSIL.

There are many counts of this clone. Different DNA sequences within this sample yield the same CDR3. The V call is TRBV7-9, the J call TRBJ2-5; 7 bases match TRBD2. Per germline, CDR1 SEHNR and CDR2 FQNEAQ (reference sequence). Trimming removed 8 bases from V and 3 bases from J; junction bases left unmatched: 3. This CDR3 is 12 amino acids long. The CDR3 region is CASGRGEETQYF. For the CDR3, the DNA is TGTGCCAGCGGTCGGGGGGAAGAGACCCAGTACTTC.

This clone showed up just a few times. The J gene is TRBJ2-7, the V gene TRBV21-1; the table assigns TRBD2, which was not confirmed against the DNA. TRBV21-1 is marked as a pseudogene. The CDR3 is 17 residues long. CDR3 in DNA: TGTGCCAGCAGCAAAGAAGGGGGTCTAGCGGTAGTCTACGAGCAGTACTTC. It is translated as CASSKEGGLAVVYEQYF.

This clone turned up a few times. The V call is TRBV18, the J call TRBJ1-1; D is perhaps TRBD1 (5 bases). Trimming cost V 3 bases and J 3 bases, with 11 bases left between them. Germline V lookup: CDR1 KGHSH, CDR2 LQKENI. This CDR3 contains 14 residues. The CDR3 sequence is CASSPDGAYTEAFF. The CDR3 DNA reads TGTGCCAGCTCACCTGACGGGGCGTACACTGAAGCTTTCTTT. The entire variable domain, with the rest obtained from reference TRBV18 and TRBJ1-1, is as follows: NAGVMQNPRHLVRRRGQEARLRCSPMKGHSHVYWYRQLPEEGLKFMVYLQKENIIDESGMPKERFSAEFPKEGPSILRIQQVVRGDSAAYFCASSPDGAYTEAFFGQGTRLTVV.

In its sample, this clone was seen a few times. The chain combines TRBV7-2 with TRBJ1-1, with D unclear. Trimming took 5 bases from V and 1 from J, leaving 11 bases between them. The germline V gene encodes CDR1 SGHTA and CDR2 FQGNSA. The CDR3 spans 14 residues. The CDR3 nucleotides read TGTGCCAGCAGCATTGACTCCCCGAACACTGAAGCTTTCTTT. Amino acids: CASSIDSPNTEAFF.

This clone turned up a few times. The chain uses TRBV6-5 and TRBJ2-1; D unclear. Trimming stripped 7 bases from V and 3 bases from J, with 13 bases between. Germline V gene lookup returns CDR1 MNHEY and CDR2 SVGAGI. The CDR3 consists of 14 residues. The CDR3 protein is CASKIGRSYNEQFF. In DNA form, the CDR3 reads TGTGCCAGCAAAATCGGACGGAGCTACAATGAGCAGTTCTTC.

CDR3 loop: CSVGGGYEQYF. The CDR3 DNA follows: TGCAGCGTTGGGGGAGGCTACGAGCAGTACTTC. The chain has TRBV29-1 and TRBJ2-7; the D gene is possibly TRBD2 (6 bases). CDR3 length: 11 residues. V lost 4 bases to trimming and J lost 3 bases, with 7 bases between them. Germline V lookup: CDR1 SQVTM, CDR2 ANQGSEA.